One T cell receptor beta chain is described in this entry. No antigen is known for it. The source of the sample is a study of cytomegalovirus exposure and HLA in healthy donors. Study-level points and caveats: Reportedly, TCR beta sequences accurately predicted HLA-A and HLA-B alleles in most subjects.

It was with 60 Vbeta and 13 Jbeta primers that the PCR ran. The method was immunoSEQ multiplex PCR; TCRdb's version includes in-frame clones alone and lacks a portion of them. The sample has over 150,000 clones, 65% to 70% seen once. The sample consisted of PBMCs. The source of this sequence is a young woman in good health and CMV-seropositive.

The CDR3 DNA sequence: TGTGCCACCCAAATCGCGTCGGACAGGGCAGATTCACCCCTCCACTTT. It specifies CATQIASDRADSPLHF. This rearrangement joins TRBV5-4 to TRBJ1-6; the match to TRBD1 covers 8 bases. J lost 8 bases, V lost 9 bases, and 16 bases had no gene match. The CDR3 is made up of 16 amino acids. Germline V gives CDR1 SGHNT, CDR2 YYREEE (reference sequence).